Here is one TCR beta chain with its context. TCRdb's table, derived via immunoSEQ multiplex PCR, lists solely in-frame clones and lacks some. The sample lists 140,000 to 150,000 clones; 75% to 85% were seen once. The data stem from a study of blood T cell repertoires in COVID-19. The CDR3 sequence is 14 residues long. V lost 5 bases to trimming and J lost 5 bases, with 14 bases between them. The V gene's germline CDR1 is SGHAT and CDR2 FQNNGV. The chain combines TRBV11-2 with TRBJ2-3; the D gene is possibly TRBD2 (5 bases). The specimen was peripheral blood. This TCR was recovered from a human donor with acute or convalescent COVID-19. The donor label of this sample is uncertain. CDR3 nucleotides: TGTGCCAGCAGCCACCCCGGACTGGGAGATACGCAGTATTTT. Translation gives CASSHPGLGDTQYF. The full variable domain, completed using reference TRBV11-2 and TRBJ2-3, is EAGVAQSPRYKIIEKRQSVAFWCNPISGHATLYWYQQILGQGPKLLIQFQNNGVVDDSQLPKDRFSAERLKGVDSTLKIQPAKLEDSAVYLCASSHPGLGDTQYFGPGTRLTVL.